This T cell receptor beta chain was sequenced in a study of T-cell memory formation after mild COVID-19 (dated by TCRdb to about 2021). Background for the entire study: TCR sequence clusters from the two donors were found to be largely donor specific. T-cell clones expanding and contracting after mild COVID-19 in two donors were tracked by longitudinal TCRalpha and TCRbeta repertoire sequencing. Two young, previously healthy adult volunteers, one female and one male, were included in the cohort. The investigation overall reported the following: Contracting CD4+ clones turned up mainly in the CM and EM memory subsets, whereas EMRA was where CD8+ clones were enriched. Only a couple of mild cases were covered by the study, and larger cohorts that include severe cases with pre-infection samples were considered necessary. SARS-CoV-2 specificity was not confirmed for the second-wave clones peaking on day 37. Clones contracting from day 15 to 85 had balanced CD4/CD8 phenotypes, while a second wave expanding from day 15 to 37 was biased towards CD4+. Some responding clones were detected in pre-infection memory, which suggested that pre-existing cross-reactive memory T cells had joined the SARS-CoV-2 response.

A word on this clonotype: What this receptor recognizes is not known. The input lacks base qualities; no much larger clone sits a single base away.

Ficoll-Paque density gradient centrifugation was the method used to isolate PBMCs. TCRdb records Illumina NovaSeq 6000 as the sequencer. TCRalpha and TCRbeta cDNA libraries were constructed by 5'RACE with constant-segment primers, with sample barcodes and unique molecular identifiers being introduced. Trizol reagent was used to extract RNA from every sample. Amplification of the libraries took two PCR steps, and the second step added a second sample barcode plus Illumina TruSeq adapters. The libraries were sequenced on an Illumina NovaSeq using 2 x 150 bp paired-end reads. In the authors' own workflow: Reads were demultiplexed and collapsed into UMI-guided consensus sequences with migec v1.2.7. With mixcr v2.1.11, UMI consensuses were aligned to TRA and TRB V and J templates and assembled into clonotypes. Clonotypes were classified as expanded or contracted when called significant by both edgeR and NoisET, with noise models trained on biological replicates. edgeR calls used a false discovery rate-adjusted p below 0.01 and a log2 fold-change threshold of 1. As an exploratory analysis of dynamics, PCA with hierarchical clustering was applied to max-normalized trajectories of the 1000 most abundant clonotypes. Separately sequenced CD4+ and CD8+ repertoires were used to assign the CD4 or CD8 phenotype of responding clones. TCRdb took the public reads, trimmed them with fastp at Q25, ran MiXCR for clone calling and kept in-frame beta chains. Rows are combined by CDR3 protein, so each entry shows the most common genes and DNA. These V and J calls derive from TCRdb rather than the authors' analysis. The sample yields 290,000 or so distinct CDR3 sequences; just under 20% were counted once. The ten most abundant clones make up more than 20% of the sample.

Per the germline V gene, MNHEY is the CDR1 and SVGEGT is the CDR2. The CDR3 runs 15 residues from the cysteine to the valine. Kept here is only the CDR3 DNA, which spans 45 bases and is read in frame from base 1. The V end loses 5 bases and the J end loses 2 bases, and a stretch of 16 bases separates them. The sequence was obtained from a young man who had mild COVID-19 (a few samples of this study predate the infection). The sample titles of this study are shuffled in the database, so cell type and time point are left out; the donor was told from shared clones. Sequenced sample: PBMCs or a T cell subset sorted from them (not recorded which). This chain is built from TRBV6-2 or TRBV6-3 and TRBJ2-7; the D gene is unclear. CDR3 region: CASSAPGRTTYEQYV. DNA sequence: TGTGCCAGCAGTGCCCCTGGCAGGACCACCTACGAGCAGTACGTC.